A selection of T cell receptor beta chains follows, all from one sample in a study of T cell responses to AZD1222 COVID-19 vaccine. The protocol was immunoSEQ multiplex PCR, while the TCRdb copy is restricted to in-frame clones and leaves out a portion. The sample lists roughly 160,000 clones; over 75% were seen once. The sequencing here drew on peripheral blood, taken 28 days after the second AZD1222 dose. The receptors here all came from an adult who received the AZD1222 COVID-19 vaccine. Both conserved end residues are part of each CDR3. A D gene is named only where the DNA matches it firmly. Clone size is stated in some rows and not others, as once, few, many or a class when expanded.

size	D	V	J	DNA	CDR3
-	TRBD1	TRBV7-9	TRBJ1-1	TGTGCCAGCAGCTCACAGGGGTGGGGGACTGAAGCTTTCTTT	CASSSQGWGTEAFF
once	-	TRBV6-5	TRBJ1-1	TGTGCCAGCAGTTACTCGACAGTCCAGAACACTGAAGCTTTCTTT	CASSYSTVQNTEAFF
once	-	TRBV6-5	TRBJ1-3	TGTGCCAGCAGTTCCCTCCGGTTCATCTCTGGAAACACCATATATTTT	CASSSLRFISGNTIYF
-	TRBD2	TRBV7-3	TRBJ2-1	TGTGCCAGCAGCCCCCGGGGGGACTACAATGAGCAGTTCTTC	CASSPRGDYNEQFF
-	TRBD1	TRBV30	TRBJ1-5	TGTGCCTGGTCGGGACAGGGATTCTCCCGGGAGTGGAGGGATCAGCCCCAGCATTTT	CAWSGQGFSREWRDQPQHF
-	TRBD1	TRBV9	TRBJ1-3	TGTGCCAGCAGCGTCCGGGACAGGCAAACCTCTGGAAACACCATATATTTT	CASSVRDRQTSGNTIYF
-	-	TRBV2	TRBJ2-3	TGTGCCAGCTTAGGTAGGACGGTGGATACGCAGTATTTT	CASLGRTVDTQYF
-	-	TRBV6-5	TRBJ2-1	TGTGCCAGCAGTCCATCTCTGGGTGAGCAGTTCTTC	CASSPSLGEQFF
-	-	TRBV10-3	TRBJ1-3	TGTGCCATCAGTGAGTCGTTCGGCTCTGGAAACACCATATATTTT	CAISESFGSGNTIYF
-	TRBD1	TRBV6-4	TRBJ2-2	TGTGCCAGCTCCCGGGACAGGGCGAACACCGGGGAGCTGTTTTTT	CASSRDRANTGELFF
-	-	TRBV5-1	TRBJ2-6	TGCGCCAGCAGCTTTGGGGCGCCCGGGGCCAACGTCCTGACTTTC	CASSFGAPGANVLTF
once	-	TRBV25-1	TRBJ2-2	TGTGCCAGCAGTGAAAGGAACGGTCGGCTGTTTTTT	CASSERNGRLFF
-	TRBD1	TRBV29-1	TRBJ1-2	TGCAGCGTCCTAACCGGACAGGGGAGTATCTATGGCTACACCTTC	CSVLTGQGSIYGYTF
-	-	TRBV6-5	TRBJ2-7	TGTGCCAGCAGTTACGAGGGAATGGGTACCGAGCAGTACTTC	CASSYEGMGTEQYF
-	TRBD1	TRBV9	TRBJ1-1	TGTGCCAGCAGCGCTTCGGGACAGGGGAAGACTGAAGCTTTCTTT	CASSASGQGKTEAFF
-	-	TRBV6-4	TRBJ2-1	TGTGCCAGCAGTGACTCGATCTACAATGAGCAGTTCTTC	CASSDSIYNEQFF
-	-	TRBV5-8	TRBJ2-4	TGTGCCAGCAGCGGCTACGGCAGGTACATTCAGTACTTC	CASSGYGRYIQYF
-	-	TRBV10-3	TRBJ2-7	TGTGCCATCAGTGCGGACAGCCTGCCTGTCTACGAGCAGTACTTC	CAISADSLPVYEQYF
-	TRBD1	TRBV15	TRBJ1-5	TGTGCCACCAGCAGAGCCACAGGGGGCAATCAGCCCCAGCATTTT	CATSRATGGNQPQHF
-	-	TRBV12-3/TRBV12-4	TRBJ2-1	TGTGCCAGCAGTCTACCCCCCCGGGACGAGCAGTTCTTC	CASSLPPRDEQFF
-	-	TRBV7-2	TRBJ1-2	TGTGCCAGCAGCTTATTAGAGGGCTATGGCTACACCTTC	CASSLLEGYGYTF
-	-	TRBV6-5	TRBJ1-1	TGTGCCAGCAGTTACTTTCGGGGGGCTGAAGCTTTCTTT	CASSYFRGAEAFF
-	-	TRBV5-1	TRBJ1-5	TGCGCCAGCAGCTTGGGGTTGGGGGAACAGCCCCAGCATTTT	CASSLGLGEQPQHF
-	-	TRBV6-5	TRBJ2-5	TGTGCCAGCAGCCGAACCGAGCCCCAGATGGGGACCCAGTACTTC	CASSRTEPQMGTQYF
-	-	TRBV6-5	TRBJ1-6	TGTGCCAGCAGTTATGGAGGGTACTCCTATAATTCACCCCTCCACTTT	CASSYGGYSYNSPLHF
-	-	TRBV6-6	TRBJ2-7	TGTGCCAGCACTGGAACGCTCTACGAGCAGTACTTC	CASTGTLYEQYF
once	-	TRBV2	TRBJ1-5	TGTGCCAGCAGTGGGTGGTCCGGTGAGATGCAGCCCCAGCATTTT	CASSGWSGEMQPQHF
-	TRBD1	TRBV29-1	TRBJ1-1	TGCAGCATGGGAACAGGGGGGAACACTGAAGCTTTCTTT	CSMGTGGNTEAFF
-	-	TRBV9	TRBJ2-2	TGTGCCAGCAGCCAGAACACCGGGGAGCTGTTTTTT	CASSQNTGELFF
-	TRBD1	TRBV15	TRBJ2-2	TGTGCCACCAGCGGAGGACAGGGAGAGACCGGGGAGCTGTTTTTT	CATSGGQGETGELFF
-	TRBD1	TRBV6-5	TRBJ1-6	TGTGCCAGTAAGCGGGACAGGGGTAACAATTCACCCCTCCACTTT	CASKRDRGNNSPLHF
once	-	TRBV6-5	TRBJ1-6	TGTGCCAGCAGTTACGACGAGGCGGGCCTGTCACCCCTCCACTTT	CASSYDEAGLSPLHF
-	-	TRBV29-1	TRBJ1-1	TGCAGCGCCGCCGGACGGCCGAACACTGAAGCTTTCTTT	CSAAGRPNTEAFF
-	-	TRBV5-1	TRBJ1-1	TGCGCCAGCAGCGTCCAGGGATTGGACACTGAAGCTTTCTTT	CASSVQGLDTEAFF
once	-	TRBV10-3	TRBJ1-4	TGTGCCATTTCTTCAGCAACTAATGAAAAACTGTTTTTT	CAISSATNEKLFF
-	-	TRBV4-3	TRBJ1-1	TGCGCCAGCAGCCAAGACCGGGAGAGAGAAGCTTTCTTT	CASSQDREREAFF
-	-	TRBV4-1	TRBJ1-3	TGCGCCAGCAGCCCAGAGGGGCAATGGTCGGGAAACACCATATATTTT	CASSPEGQWSGNTIYF
-	-	TRBV19	TRBJ2-3	TGTGCCAGTAGTGAGTCACAGAGACGATTCAGCACAGATACGCAGTATTTT	CASSESQRRFSTDTQYF
once	-	TRBV10-1	TRBJ1-6	TGCGCCAGCAGTGAGGCCCAGGACGGCTCACCCCTCCACTTT	CASSEAQDGSPLHF
-	-	TRBV5-1	TRBJ2-3	TGCGCCAGCAGCTCCTCTACCCGAGCGAGGGGGACAGATACGCAGTATTTT	CASSSSTRARGTDTQYF
-	-	TRBV30	TRBJ1-2	TGTGCCACCACACAGGGTCTGTGGGGCTACACCTTC	CATTQGLWGYTF
-	-	TRBV7-8	TRBJ1-2	TGTGCCAGCAGCATGCGTACAGGGGGCTACACCTTC	CASSMRTGGYTF
-	TRBD1	TRBV7-2	TRBJ2-4	TGTGCCAGCAGCTTAGTTTTGGGGACAGGGTTTCGCGTTCAGTACTTC	CASSLVLGTGFRVQYF
-	-	TRBV2	TRBJ1-5	TGTGCCAGCAGTGCCGAAACGGTGAATCAGCCCCAGCATTTT	CASSAETVNQPQHF
-	-	TRBV27	TRBJ2-4	TGTGCCAGCAGTTTAAGGGCGCAGGGATTCGCCAAAAACATTCAGTACTTC	CASSLRAQGFAKNIQYF
-	-	TRBV18	TRBJ1-5	TGTGCCAGCTCACCAGTTTTTCAGCCCCAGCATTTT	CASSPVFQPQHF
few	-	TRBV6-2/TRBV6-3	TRBJ1-5	TGTGCCAGCAGTAGGGCCGTGGGCAATCAGCCCCAGCATTTT	CASSRAVGNQPQHF
-	-	TRBV15	TRBJ1-6	TGTGCCACCAGCAGAGATCCGGAAGGGGGATCACCCCTCCACTTT	CATSRDPEGGSPLHF
-	TRBD2	TRBV5-4	TRBJ2-3	TGTGCCAGCAGCTATCCGGGACTAGCGACAGATACGCAGTATTTT	CASSYPGLATDTQYF
-	TRBD1	TRBV6-5	TRBJ2-2	TGTGCCAGCGACAGGGCCCTAACCGGGGAGCTGTTTTTT	CASDRALTGELFF